This TCR beta chain comes out of a study of T cells in Graves' hyperthyroidism and ophthalmopathy. RNA transcripts gave rise to amplified TCR beta CDR3 regions. HTBI primers were employed in a first-round RT-PCR of the TCR CDR3. A single record per CDR3 protein comes from TCRdb applying MiXCR to the multiplex PCR reads. The profile shows 360,000 or so distinct CDR3 sequences, 12% to 15% of them singletons. This CDR3 is 14 amino acids long. The V gene's germline CDR1 is LNHDA and CDR2 SQIVND (reference sequence). For this clonotype: Its antigen remains unidentified. One end of the junction is discordant with germline, which a read error may explain.

Notes on the study in general: Ophthalmopathy onset followed model prediction by a median approximately six months. Ophthalmopathy stood apart from stable hyperthyroidism in a 13 V-J model. Among clonotypes expanded in thyroid above 0.001, most were also found in blood.

This TCR came from a woman aged 55-75 years with Graves' ophthalmopathy. Sequenced material: blood. The chain combines TRBV19 with TRBJ1-2, with D possibly matching TRBD1 (5 bases). The chain's CDR3 is CASTGPGSQGGYTF. The CDR3 coding sequence is TGTGCAAGTACGGGGCCAGGCTCCCAGGGAGGCTACACCTTC.